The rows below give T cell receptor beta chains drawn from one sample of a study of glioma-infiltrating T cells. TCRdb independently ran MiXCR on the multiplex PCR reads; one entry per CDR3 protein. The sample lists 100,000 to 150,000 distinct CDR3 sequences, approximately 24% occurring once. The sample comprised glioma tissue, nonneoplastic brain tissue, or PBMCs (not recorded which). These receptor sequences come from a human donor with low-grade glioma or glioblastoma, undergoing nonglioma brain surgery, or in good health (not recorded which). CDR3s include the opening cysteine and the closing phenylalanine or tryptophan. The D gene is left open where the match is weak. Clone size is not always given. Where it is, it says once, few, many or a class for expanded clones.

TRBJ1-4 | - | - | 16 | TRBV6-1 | CASSQEPGYTNEKLFF | TGTGCCAGCAGTCAGGAACCCGGCTATACTAATGAAAAACTGTTTTTT
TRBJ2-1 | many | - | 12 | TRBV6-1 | CDRAPPYNEQFF | TGTGATCGGGCCCCCCCCTACAATGAGCAGTTCTTC
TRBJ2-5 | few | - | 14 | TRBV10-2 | CASSESVSFETQYF | TGCGCCAGCAGTGAGTCGGTTAGCTTCGAAACCCAGTACTTC
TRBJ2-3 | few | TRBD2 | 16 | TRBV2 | CASSEWSGGSTDTQYF | TGTGCCAGCAGTGAGTGGAGCGGGGGGAGCACAGATACGCAGTATTTT
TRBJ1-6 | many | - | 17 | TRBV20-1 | CSARDPKGSRRESPLHF | TGCAGTGCTAGAGATCCGAAGGGCAGTCGGCGAGAGTCACCCCTCCACTTT
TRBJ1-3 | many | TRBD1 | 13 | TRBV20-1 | CSAKTGVGNTIYF | TGCAGTGCTAAGACAGGGGTTGGAAACACCATATATTTT
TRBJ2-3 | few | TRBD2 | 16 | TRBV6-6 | CASSSGLAGGGDTQYF | TGTGCCAGCAGTTCGGGACTAGCGGGGGGGGGAGATACGCAGTATTTT
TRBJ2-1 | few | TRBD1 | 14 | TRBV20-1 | CSAMGQGLGNEQFF | TGCAGTGCTATGGGACAGGGGCTTGGTAATGAGCAGTTCTTC
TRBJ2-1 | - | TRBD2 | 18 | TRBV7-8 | CASSRVPGLAGETNEQFF | TGTGCCAGCAGCCGAGTACCGGGACTAGCGGGGGAGACGAATGAGCAGTTCTTC
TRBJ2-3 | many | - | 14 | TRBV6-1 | CASRLHWGRDTQYF | TGTGCCAGCAGACTACACTGGGGGCGGGATACGCAGTATTTT
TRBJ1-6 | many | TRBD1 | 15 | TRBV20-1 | CSATPGTGVGSPLHF | TGCAGTGCCACCCCCGGGACAGGAGTAGGATCACCCCTCCACTTT
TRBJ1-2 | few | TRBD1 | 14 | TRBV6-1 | CASVTGGAVFGYTF | TGTGCCAGCGTTACAGGGGGCGCGGTTTTTGGCTACACCTTC
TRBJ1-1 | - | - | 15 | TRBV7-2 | CASSLVGAPNTEAFF | TGTGCCAGCAGCTTAGTAGGAGCGCCCAACACTGAAGCTTTCTTT
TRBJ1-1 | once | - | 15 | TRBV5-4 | CASSLRSAEDTEAFF | TGTGCCAGCAGCTTGCGTTCAGCCGAGGACACTGAAGCTTTCTTT
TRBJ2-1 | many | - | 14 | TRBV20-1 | CSARDGQLGNEQFF | TGCAGTGCCCGAGACGGTCAGCTTGGCAATGAGCAGTTCTTC
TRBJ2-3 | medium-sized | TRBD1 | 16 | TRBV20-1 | CSARSPGQGATDTQYF | TGCAGTGCTAGATCCCCGGGACAGGGGGCAACAGATACGCAGTATTTT
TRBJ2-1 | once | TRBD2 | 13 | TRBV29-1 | CSVESGGYNEHFF | TGCAGCGTTGAGAGCGGGGGGTACAATGAGCACTTCTTC
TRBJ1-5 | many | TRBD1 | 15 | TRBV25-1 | CASSPGTGIGQPQHF | TGTGCCAGCAGTCCCGGGACAGGTATAGGTCAGCCCCAGCATTTT
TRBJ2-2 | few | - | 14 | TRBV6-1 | CASSYKGGGGELFF | TGTGCCAGCAGTTATAAGGGGGGGGGCGGGGAGCTGTTTTTT
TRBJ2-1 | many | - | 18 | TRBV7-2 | CASSLVTGRRVYYNEQFF | TGTGCCAGCAGCTTAGTTACGGGACGGAGGGTTTACTACAATGAGCAGTTCTTC
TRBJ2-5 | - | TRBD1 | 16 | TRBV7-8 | CASSSLRTGAQETQYF | TGTGCCAGCAGCTCACTCCGGACAGGCGCACAAGAGACCCAGTACTTC
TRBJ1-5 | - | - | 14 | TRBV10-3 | CAISDGQDNQPQHF | TGTGCCATCAGTGATGGGCAGGACAATCAGCCCCAGCATTTT
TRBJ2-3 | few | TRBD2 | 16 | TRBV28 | CASSWTSGGKGDTQYF | TGTGCCAGCAGTTGGACTAGCGGAGGGAAGGGAGATACGCAGTATTTT
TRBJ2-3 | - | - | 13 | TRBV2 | CASRGATTDTQYF | TGTGCCAGCCGGGGGGCTACGACAGATACGCAGTATTTT
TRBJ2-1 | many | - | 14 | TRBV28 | CASFTGTSYNEQFF | TGTGCCAGTTTCACAGGGACCTCCTACAATGAGCAGTTCTTC
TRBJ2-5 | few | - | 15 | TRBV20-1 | CSARERTTGQETQYF | TGCAGTGCTAGAGAACGGACAACCGGACAAGAGACCCAGTACTTC
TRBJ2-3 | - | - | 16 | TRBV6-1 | CASSPDGQLSTDTQYF | TGTGCCAGCAGCCCAGATGGCCAGTTAAGCACAGATACGCAGTATTTT
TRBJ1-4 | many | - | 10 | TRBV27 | CASGREKLFF | TGTGCCAGCGGGAGGGAAAAACTGTTTTTT
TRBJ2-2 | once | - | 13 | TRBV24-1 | CGTEGGNTGELFF | TGTGGCACCGAGGGCGGGAACACCGGGGAGCTGTTTTTT
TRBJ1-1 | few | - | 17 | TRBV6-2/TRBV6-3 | CASSYARAGPYNTEAFF | TGTGCCAGCAGTTACGCCAGAGCCGGCCCCTATAATACTGAAGCTTTCTTT
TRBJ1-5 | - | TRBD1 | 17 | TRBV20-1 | CSAPSAGGGYSNQPQHF | TGCAGTGCCCCGAGCGCAGGGGGCGGTTATAGCAATCAGCCCCAGCATTTT
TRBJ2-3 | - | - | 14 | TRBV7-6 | CASGRGVSTDTQYF | TGTGCCAGCGGAAGAGGGGTTAGCACAGATACGCAGTATTTT
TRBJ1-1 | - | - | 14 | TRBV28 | CASSETPKNTEAFF | TGTGCCAGCAGTGAGACACCTAAGAACACTGAAGCTTTCTTT
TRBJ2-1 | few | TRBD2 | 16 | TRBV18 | CASSRSLAGGYNEQFF | TGTGCCAGCTCCCGATCCCTAGCGGGGGGCTACAATGAGCAGTTCTTC
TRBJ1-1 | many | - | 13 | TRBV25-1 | CASSVNQVTEAFF | TGTGCCAGCAGTGTCAACCAGGTTACTGAAGCTTTCTTT
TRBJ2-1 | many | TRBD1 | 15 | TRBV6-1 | CASSHYRDRTNEQFF | TGTGCCAGCAGTCACTACCGGGACAGGACCAATGAGCAGTTCTTC
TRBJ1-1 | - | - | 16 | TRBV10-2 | CASSEIRAWSYTEAFF | TGCGCCAGCAGTGAGATACGGGCCTGGTCGTATACTGAAGCTTTCTTT
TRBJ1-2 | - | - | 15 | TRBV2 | CASSEGDSANYGYTF | TGTGCCAGCAGTGAAGGCGACAGCGCCAACTATGGCTACACCTTC
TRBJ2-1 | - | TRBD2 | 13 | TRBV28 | CASRAGGYNEQFF | TGTGCCAGCAGAGCGGGGGGCTACAATGAGCAGTTCTTC
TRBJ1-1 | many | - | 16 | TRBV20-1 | CSARGGGGARNTEAFF | TGCAGTGCTAGAGGGGGTGGAGGGGCGCGGAACACTGAAGCTTTCTTT
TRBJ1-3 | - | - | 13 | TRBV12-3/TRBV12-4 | CASSRDLGNTIYF | TGTGCCAGCAGCCGGGACCTTGGAAACACCATATATTTT
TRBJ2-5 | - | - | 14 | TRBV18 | CASSEGPIQETQYF | TGTGCCAGCTCAGAGGGACCTATACAAGAGACCCAGTACTTC